Listed below are T cell receptor beta chains from one sample, sequenced in a study of blood T cell repertoires in COVID-19. The repertoire was sequenced with immunoSEQ multiplex PCR; TCRdb's copy has only in-frame clones and lacks some. The sample yields approximately 76,000 clones, around nine tenths seen once. Sequencing was done on a sample of peripheral blood. These receptors all come from a woman aged 60 to 75 with acute or convalescent COVID-19. CDR3s include the opening cysteine and the closing phenylalanine or tryptophan. Fields, in order: CDR3 length, clone size, D gene, J gene, V gene, CDR3 protein, CDR3 DNA. A D gene is named only where the DNA matches it firmly. The size field is filled for only some rows; it gives once, few, many or a size class.

cdr3_length: 11
clone_size: once
d_call: -
j_call: TRBJ1-1
v_call: TRBV29-1
cdr3_aa: CSVVVQTGAFF
cdr3_nt: TGCAGCGTTGTGGTCCAAACGGGAGCTTTCTTT

cdr3_length: 18
clone_size: -
d_call: TRBD1
j_call: TRBJ1-2
v_call: TRBV18
cdr3_aa: CASSNQDGQAPANYGYTF
cdr3_nt: TGTGCCAGCTCTAACCAAGACGGACAGGCTCCCGCTAACTATGGCTACACCTTC

cdr3_length: 15
clone_size: -
d_call: -
j_call: TRBJ1-1
v_call: TRBV28
cdr3_aa: CASSGGGYPNTEAFF
cdr3_nt: TGTGCCAGCAGTGGGGGAGGGTACCCGAACACTGAAGCTTTCTTT

cdr3_length: 13
clone_size: -
d_call: TRBD1
j_call: TRBJ1-1
v_call: TRBV12-3/TRBV12-4
cdr3_aa: CASSFQQGARAFF
cdr3_nt: TGTGCCAGCAGTTTCCAACAGGGGGCGCGGGCTTTCTTT

cdr3_length: 13
clone_size: -
d_call: -
j_call: TRBJ1-5
v_call: TRBV7-9
cdr3_aa: CASSRSGEQPQHF
cdr3_nt: TGTGCCAGCAGCCGGTCGGGAGAACAGCCCCAGCATTTT

cdr3_length: 11
clone_size: -
d_call: -
j_call: TRBJ1-2
v_call: TRBV2
cdr3_aa: CASTLDYGYTF
cdr3_nt: TGTGCCAGCACACTGGACTATGGCTACACCTTC

cdr3_length: 16
clone_size: -
d_call: -
j_call: TRBJ1-6
v_call: TRBV9
cdr3_aa: CASSVAPSRVGSPLHF
cdr3_nt: TGTGCCAGCAGCGTAGCCCCCTCGCGGGTTGGGTCACCCCTCCACTTT

cdr3_length: 12
clone_size: few
d_call: -
j_call: TRBJ2-3
v_call: TRBV24-1
cdr3_aa: CATSDLGRAQYF
cdr3_nt: TGTGCCACCAGTGATCTAGGGCGGGCGCAGTATTTT

cdr3_length: 15
clone_size: -
d_call: TRBD2
j_call: TRBJ2-7
v_call: TRBV9
cdr3_aa: CASSEGLAEFYEQYF
cdr3_nt: TGTGCCAGCAGCGAGGGACTAGCGGAGTTCTACGAGCAGTACTTC

cdr3_length: 13
clone_size: -
d_call: -
j_call: TRBJ1-1
v_call: TRBV2
cdr3_aa: CASIYSMNTEAFF
cdr3_nt: TGTGCCAGCATATACAGTATGAACACTGAAGCTTTCTTT

cdr3_length: 13
clone_size: -
d_call: -
j_call: TRBJ2-2
v_call: TRBV15
cdr3_aa: CATSSRAGRELFF
cdr3_nt: TGTGCCACCAGCAGTAGGGCAGGGCGGGAGCTGTTTTTT

cdr3_length: 14
clone_size: -
d_call: TRBD1
j_call: TRBJ1-2
v_call: TRBV14
cdr3_aa: CASSQPGQNYGYTF
cdr3_nt: TGTGCCAGCAGCCAACCGGGACAGAACTATGGCTACACCTTC

cdr3_length: 15
clone_size: -
d_call: -
j_call: TRBJ2-3
v_call: TRBV21-1
cdr3_aa: CASTERGHFTDTQYF
cdr3_nt: TGTGCCAGCACGGAGCGGGGCCATTTCACAGATACGCAGTATTTT

cdr3_length: 16
clone_size: -
d_call: TRBD2
j_call: TRBJ2-7
v_call: TRBV4-1
cdr3_aa: CASTTADGREVHEQYF
cdr3_nt: TGCGCCAGCACCACCGCGGACGGGCGGGAGGTCCACGAGCAGTACTTC

cdr3_length: 14
clone_size: -
d_call: TRBD1
j_call: TRBJ1-1
v_call: TRBV7-8
cdr3_aa: CASSFGTASTEAFF
cdr3_nt: TGTGCCAGCAGCTTCGGGACAGCCTCCACTGAAGCTTTCTTT

cdr3_length: 15
clone_size: -
d_call: -
j_call: TRBJ2-5
v_call: TRBV6-2/TRBV6-3
cdr3_aa: CASSYDASGQETQYF
cdr3_nt: TGTGCCAGCAGTTACGATGCGAGCGGCCAAGAGACCCAGTACTTC

cdr3_length: 17
clone_size: -
d_call: TRBD2
j_call: TRBJ2-1
v_call: TRBV4-3
cdr3_aa: CASSQDPVGTSMLFQFF
cdr3_nt: TGCGCCAGCAGCCAAGACCCTGTGGGGACTAGCATGTTGTTTCAGTTCTTC

cdr3_length: 18
clone_size: -
d_call: TRBD2
j_call: TRBJ2-7
v_call: TRBV7-2
cdr3_aa: CASSFIAGGVGSSYEQYF
cdr3_nt: TGTGCCAGCAGCTTTATAGCGGGGGGCGTAGGGAGCTCCTACGAGCAGTACTTC

cdr3_length: 12
clone_size: -
d_call: -
j_call: TRBJ1-4
v_call: TRBV10-3
cdr3_aa: CAISDQNEKLFF
cdr3_nt: TGTGCCATCAGTGACCAAAATGAAAAACTGTTTTTT

cdr3_length: 13
clone_size: -
d_call: -
j_call: TRBJ1-2
v_call: TRBV9
cdr3_aa: CASSVLGSWGYTF
cdr3_nt: TGTGCCAGCAGCGTTTTAGGGAGTTGGGGCTACACCTTC

cdr3_length: 15
clone_size: -
d_call: TRBD1
j_call: TRBJ2-7
v_call: TRBV7-3
cdr3_aa: CASDLIGTGEHEQYF
cdr3_nt: TGTGCCAGCGACCTGATCGGGACAGGGGAACACGAGCAGTACTTC

cdr3_length: 14
clone_size: -
d_call: TRBD1
j_call: TRBJ1-3
v_call: TRBV28
cdr3_aa: CASRGSDREDTIYF
cdr3_nt: TGTGCCAGCAGGGGATCCGACAGGGAGGACACCATATATTTT

cdr3_length: 16
clone_size: -
d_call: TRBD1
j_call: TRBJ1-5
v_call: TRBV7-9
cdr3_aa: CASSLGDRGPNQPQHF
cdr3_nt: TGTGCCAGCAGCTTAGGGGACAGGGGGCCCAATCAGCCCCAGCATTTT

cdr3_length: 12
clone_size: -
d_call: -
j_call: TRBJ1-5
v_call: TRBV28
cdr3_aa: CASSFEAGPQHF
cdr3_nt: TGTGCCAGCAGTTTCGAGGCGGGGCCCCAGCATTTT

cdr3_length: 17
clone_size: -
d_call: TRBD1
j_call: TRBJ1-3
v_call: TRBV4-3
cdr3_aa: CASSQDVLGTGWNTIYF
cdr3_nt: TGCGCCAGCAGCCAAGATGTATTGGGGACAGGGTGGAACACCATATATTTT

cdr3_length: 13
clone_size: once
d_call: TRBD1
j_call: TRBJ1-2
v_call: TRBV29-1
cdr3_aa: CSVGSGTGFGYTF
cdr3_nt: TGCAGCGTTGGATCCGGGACAGGGTTTGGCTACACCTTC

cdr3_length: 14
clone_size: -
d_call: TRBD1
j_call: TRBJ1-2
v_call: TRBV5-1
cdr3_aa: CASSPIQGEDGYTF
cdr3_nt: TGCGCCAGCAGCCCAATACAGGGGGAGGATGGCTACACCTTC

cdr3_length: 15
clone_size: -
d_call: -
j_call: TRBJ1-2
v_call: TRBV19
cdr3_aa: CASSMQEVPPYGYTF
cdr3_nt: TGTGCCAGTAGTATGCAGGAGGTGCCACCCTATGGCTACACCTTC

cdr3_length: 15
clone_size: few
d_call: TRBD2
j_call: TRBJ2-1
v_call: TRBV7-9
cdr3_aa: CASRPSGNSYNEQFF
cdr3_nt: TGTGCCAGCAGACCTAGCGGGAACTCCTACAATGAGCAGTTCTTC

cdr3_length: 14
clone_size: -
d_call: -
j_call: TRBJ2-7
v_call: TRBV9
cdr3_aa: CASSVVGSTNEQYF
cdr3_nt: TGTGCCAGCAGCGTAGTCGGGAGTACCAACGAGCAGTACTTC

cdr3_length: 15
clone_size: -
d_call: TRBD1
j_call: TRBJ2-1
v_call: TRBV28
cdr3_aa: CASITGQGALNEQFF
cdr3_nt: TGTGCCAGCATTACAGGACAGGGGGCTTTGAATGAGCAGTTCTTC

cdr3_length: 15
clone_size: few
d_call: TRBD1
j_call: TRBJ2-7
v_call: TRBV28
cdr3_aa: CASSPPTGVAYEQYF
cdr3_nt: TGTGCCAGCAGTCCGCCGACAGGGGTTGCCTACGAGCAGTACTTC

cdr3_length: 14
clone_size: -
d_call: -
j_call: TRBJ2-3
v_call: TRBV7-3
cdr3_aa: CASSLGQSTDTQYF
cdr3_nt: TGTGCCAGCAGCTTAGGACAGAGCACAGATACGCAGTATTTT

cdr3_length: 16
clone_size: -
d_call: -
j_call: TRBJ2-6
v_call: TRBV7-2
cdr3_aa: CASSLESGSGANVLTF
cdr3_nt: TGTGCCAGCAGCTTAGAATCGGGATCTGGGGCCAACGTCCTGACTTTC

cdr3_length: 15
clone_size: -
d_call: -
j_call: TRBJ1-5
v_call: TRBV18
cdr3_aa: CASSLTQTGNQPQHF
cdr3_nt: TGTGCCAGCTCACTCACACAGACAGGAAATCAGCCCCAGCATTTT

cdr3_length: 15
clone_size: once
d_call: TRBD2
j_call: TRBJ2-1
v_call: TRBV7-2
cdr3_aa: CASRSWRGGFHEQFF
cdr3_nt: TGTGCCAGCAGGTCCTGGCGGGGGGGTTTCCATGAGCAGTTCTTC

cdr3_length: 14
clone_size: -
d_call: -
j_call: TRBJ1-1
v_call: TRBV4-2
cdr3_aa: CASSQASGNTEAFF
cdr3_nt: TGTGCCAGCAGCCAAGCTAGCGGTAACACTGAAGCTTTCTTT

cdr3_length: 16
clone_size: -
d_call: -
j_call: TRBJ1-2
v_call: TRBV21-1
cdr3_aa: CASSKGETQGYYGYTF
cdr3_nt: TGTGCCAGCAGCAAAGGAGAGACACAGGGGTATTATGGCTACACCTTC

cdr3_length: 16
clone_size: -
d_call: TRBD1
j_call: TRBJ2-7
v_call: TRBV28
cdr3_aa: CASRIPFRGQTYEQYF
cdr3_nt: TGTGCCAGCAGAATCCCCTTCAGGGGGCAGACCTACGAGCAGTACTTC

cdr3_length: 15
clone_size: -
d_call: -
j_call: TRBJ1-2
v_call: TRBV7-2
cdr3_aa: CASSLEGSPNYGYTF
cdr3_nt: TGTGCCAGCAGCTTAGAGGGGTCTCCTAACTATGGCTACACCTTC

cdr3_length: 16
clone_size: -
d_call: -
j_call: TRBJ1-4
v_call: TRBV9
cdr3_aa: CASSVEDGQGGEKLFF
cdr3_nt: TGTGCCAGCAGCGTAGAAGATGGGCAGGGTGGTGAAAAACTGTTTTTT

cdr3_length: 15
clone_size: once
d_call: -
j_call: TRBJ2-7
v_call: TRBV28
cdr3_aa: CASSPLLGGRYEQYF
cdr3_nt: TGTGCCAGCAGCCCCCTTTTGGGGGGTCGATACGAGCAGTACTTC

cdr3_length: 13
clone_size: -
d_call: -
j_call: TRBJ2-5
v_call: TRBV7-6
cdr3_aa: CASSLTREETQYF
cdr3_nt: TGTGCCAGCAGCTTGACCAGGGAAGAGACCCAGTACTTC

cdr3_length: 14
clone_size: -
d_call: TRBD1
j_call: TRBJ2-2
v_call: TRBV10-3
cdr3_aa: CAATRDSDTGELFF
cdr3_nt: TGTGCCGCCACCCGGGACAGTGACACCGGGGAGCTGTTTTTT

cdr3_length: 15
clone_size: -
d_call: TRBD1
j_call: TRBJ2-1
v_call: TRBV5-4
cdr3_aa: CASRRDRGPYNEQFF
cdr3_nt: TGTGCCAGCAGACGTGACAGGGGCCCCTACAATGAGCAGTTCTTC

cdr3_length: 17
clone_size: -
d_call: -
j_call: TRBJ1-4
v_call: TRBV10-3
cdr3_aa: CAISESRRAGANEKLFF
cdr3_nt: TGTGCCATCAGTGAGTCAAGGAGGGCAGGTGCTAATGAAAAACTGTTTTTT

cdr3_length: 13
clone_size: -
d_call: TRBD1
j_call: TRBJ2-7
v_call: TRBV6-6
cdr3_aa: CASGQGKTYEQYF
cdr3_nt: TGTGCCTCGGGACAGGGGAAAACCTACGAGCAGTACTTC

cdr3_length: 15
clone_size: -
d_call: TRBD1
j_call: TRBJ2-7
v_call: TRBV13
cdr3_aa: CASSPWDRGFYEQYF
cdr3_nt: TGTGCCAGCAGCCCCTGGGACAGGGGATTCTACGAGCAGTACTTC

cdr3_length: 13
clone_size: few
d_call: -
j_call: TRBJ2-7
v_call: TRBV24-1
cdr3_aa: CATSALEGYEQYF
cdr3_nt: TGTGCCACCAGTGCCCTTGAGGGCTACGAGCAGTACTTC

cdr3_length: 15
clone_size: -
d_call: TRBD1
j_call: TRBJ1-1
v_call: TRBV9
cdr3_aa: CASSPDSTGRTEAFF
cdr3_nt: TGTGCCAGCAGCCCCGACTCGACAGGGCGCACTGAAGCTTTCTTT

cdr3_length: 14
clone_size: -
d_call: TRBD1
j_call: TRBJ2-5
v_call: TRBV27
cdr3_aa: CASSALDRLETQYF
cdr3_nt: TGTGCCAGCAGCGCTCTGGACAGGTTAGAGACCCAGTACTTC

cdr3_length: 18
clone_size: -
d_call: TRBD1
j_call: TRBJ2-7
v_call: TRBV10-3
cdr3_aa: CAISDSTGGQGLSYEQYF
cdr3_nt: TGTGCCATCAGTGATTCGACGGGGGGACAGGGACTTTCCTACGAGCAGTACTTC

cdr3_length: 14
clone_size: -
d_call: TRBD1
j_call: TRBJ2-7
v_call: TRBV28
cdr3_aa: CASSFVRGLDEQYF
cdr3_nt: TGTGCCAGCAGTTTCGTCAGGGGGCTCGACGAGCAGTACTTC

cdr3_length: 14
clone_size: -
d_call: -
j_call: TRBJ1-3
v_call: TRBV9
cdr3_aa: CASSVFGFGNTIYF
cdr3_nt: TGTGCCAGCAGCGTATTCGGTTTTGGAAACACCATATATTTT

cdr3_length: 13
clone_size: -
d_call: TRBD1
j_call: TRBJ1-1
v_call: TRBV10-3
cdr3_aa: CAIRGTGRTEAFF
cdr3_nt: TGTGCCATCAGAGGGACAGGGAGGACTGAAGCTTTCTTT